These T cell receptor beta chains were read from a single sample in a study of shared clonotypes between healthy human individuals. TCRdb's table, derived via immunoSEQ multiplex PCR, lists solely in-frame clones and lacks some. The repertoire holds under 600,000 clones, almost 80% seen once, with around 12% in the top ten. The sequencing sample was made of PBMCs. The receptor source for this set is a middle-aged woman in good health. Some clones in this sample may be carry-over from other donors' samples. Each CDR3 is given with its conserved first and last residue. Each record gives: J gene, clone size, V gene, D gene, CDR3 protein, CDR3 DNA. A D gene is named only where the DNA matches it firmly. The listing skips clone size in some rows; elsewhere it reads once, few, many or a size class.

>TRBJ1-1|NA|TRBV19|TRBD1
CASSTSRTGRAAEAFF
TGTGCCAGTAGTACTTCCCGGACAGGTCGGGCGGCTGAAGCTTTCTTT
>TRBJ2-7|NA|TRBV6-1|NA
CASSEDHLGVEQYF
TGTGCCAGCAGTGAAGATCACCTTGGGGTTGAGCAGTACTTC
>TRBJ2-5|few|TRBV28|NA
CASSLGGSGETQYF
TGTGCCAGCAGTTTAGGAGGGTCGGGGGAGACCCAGTACTTC
>TRBJ2-6|NA|TRBV6-7|NA
CASSPGGGTGHRPHSGANVLTF
TGTGCCAGCTCCCCCGGGGGGGGGACAGGACACCGCCCTCACTCTGGGGCCAACGTCCTGACTTTC
>TRBJ1-5|once|TRBV14|TRBD1
CASSSHGGGDRGNQPQHF
TGTGCCAGCAGCTCACATGGGGGTGGTGACAGGGGAAATCAGCCCCAGCATTTT
>TRBJ1-1|NA|TRBV18|NA
CASSPLLGDLTSEAFF
TGTGCCAGCTCACCTTTGCTCGGGGATTTGACTTCTGAAGCTTTCTTT
>TRBJ2-7|NA|TRBV6-5|NA
CASRGGYEQYF
TGTGCCAGCAGAGGGGGGTACGAGCAGTACTTC
>TRBJ2-1|NA|TRBV10-3|TRBD2
CAIGYRLAAPYNEQFF
TGTGCCATCGGGTATCGGCTAGCGGCGCCCTACAATGAGCAGTTCTTC
>TRBJ2-2|NA|TRBV7-2|NA
CASSRRRAGPLGGELFF
TGTGCCAGCAGCCGCCGCCGCGCGGGACCCTTGGGCGGGGAGCTGTTTTTT
>TRBJ1-5|NA|TRBV27|TRBD1
CASSLFGQGVDQPQHF
TGTGCCAGCAGTTTATTCGGACAGGGCGTGGATCAGCCCCAGCATTTT
>TRBJ2-1|NA|TRBV9|NA
CASSPTQQYNEQFF
TGTGCCAGCAGCCCCACCCAACAGTACAATGAGCAGTTCTTC
>TRBJ1-1|NA|TRBV30|NA
CAWSVGGGWNTEAFF
TGTGCCTGGAGTGTGGGGGGCGGATGGAACACTGAAGCTTTCTTT
>TRBJ2-6|NA|TRBV7-2|NA
CASSSRSGANVLTF
TGTGCCAGCAGCTCTCGCTCTGGGGCCAACGTCCTGACTTTC
>TRBJ2-1|NA|TRBV7-2|NA
CASSLRVLNEQFF
TGTGCCAGCAGCTTACGGGTACTCAATGAGCAGTTCTTC
>TRBJ2-5|NA|TRBV9|NA
CASSVGGGKETQYF
TGTGCCAGCAGCGTAGGGGGCGGTAAAGAGACCCAGTACTTC
>TRBJ2-3|NA|TRBV29-1|TRBD2
CSVEAVAGGPDTQYF
TGCAGCGTTGAAGCAGTGGCGGGAGGACCAGATACGCAGTATTTT